The T cell receptor (beta chain) described here comes from a study of cytomegalovirus exposure and HLA in healthy donors. Study observations and caveats: The likely origin of a cluster of highly shared sequence variants was a sequencing artifact. Among TCR sequences, most were rare, though some public TCRs appeared in many donors.

This clone was counted a few times. What it recognizes is unknown. Germline V lookup: CDR1 SGHRS, CDR2 YFSETQ. V shed 3 bases and J shed 1 base, with 4 bases lying between them. The CDR3 loop spans 13 amino acids. The PCR contained 60 Vbeta and 13 Jbeta primers. Assay: immunoSEQ multiplex PCR; the TCRdb copy retains only in-frame clones and omits some. Of fewer than 150,000 clones listed, over 15% were seen once; the top ten hold under 2.5%. Sequencing used PBMCs. This receptor was obtained from a woman in her late teens or twenties in good health and CMV-seronegative. This chain uses TRBV5-1 with TRBJ2-2; D gene unclear. CDR3 in amino acids: CASSSGNTGELFF. The CDR3 DNA reads as TGCGCCAGCAGCTCCGGGAACACCGGGGAGCTGTTTTTT.